This T cell receptor beta chain came from a study of blood T cells in healthy people across ages. Study findings and constraints: As age increased, TCR beta diversity per million T cells fell in a roughly linear fashion. Both naive CD4+ cell counts and diversity were greater in long-lived donors than in aged donors.

The CDR3 sequence is 14 residues long. CDR1 and CDR2 from the germline V gene are SQVTM and ANQGSEA. Ten or more counts support this clonotype. The antigen remains undetermined. Germline is not matched at one junction end, which may reflect a read error. Together with a sample-barcoded 5' primer, a J-beta primer mix was included in a second PCR lasting about 6 to 12 cycles. From the 5' RACE reads, TCRdb called clonotypes with MiXCR, one entry per CDR3 protein. The repertoire holds hundreds of thousands of distinct CDR3 sequences, with approximately 40% as singletons. This TCR was recovered from a man at least 80 years old in good health. The chain recombines TRBV29-1 with TRBJ1-2, with D possibly matching TRBD1 (6 bases). The sequencing input was blood. The CDR3 DNA reads TGCAGCGTCGAAGGGGGAGGGGGTAACTATGGCTACACCTTC. It is translated as CSVEGGGGNYGYTF.